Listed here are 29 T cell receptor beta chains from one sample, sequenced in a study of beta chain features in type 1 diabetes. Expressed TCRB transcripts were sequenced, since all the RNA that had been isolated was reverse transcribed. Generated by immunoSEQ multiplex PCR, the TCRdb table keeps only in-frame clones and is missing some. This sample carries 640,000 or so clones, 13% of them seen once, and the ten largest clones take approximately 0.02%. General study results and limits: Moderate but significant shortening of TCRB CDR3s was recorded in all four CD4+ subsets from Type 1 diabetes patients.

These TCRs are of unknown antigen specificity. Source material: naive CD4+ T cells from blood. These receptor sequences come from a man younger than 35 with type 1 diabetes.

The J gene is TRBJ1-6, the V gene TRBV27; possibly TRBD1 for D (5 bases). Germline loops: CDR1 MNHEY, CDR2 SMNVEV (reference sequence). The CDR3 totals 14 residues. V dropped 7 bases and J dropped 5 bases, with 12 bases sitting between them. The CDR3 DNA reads TGTGCCAGCACTAACAGGATTAATAATTCACCCCTCCACTTT. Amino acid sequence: CASTNRINNSPLHF.

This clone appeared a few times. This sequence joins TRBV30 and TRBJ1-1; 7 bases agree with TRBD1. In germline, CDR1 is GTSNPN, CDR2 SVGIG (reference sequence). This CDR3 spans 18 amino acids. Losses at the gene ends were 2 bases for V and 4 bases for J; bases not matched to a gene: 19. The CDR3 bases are TGTGCCTGGAGTCCAGCTGCACAGGGGAGAGTGGGTAGCACTGAAGCTTTCTTT. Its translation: CAWSPAAQGRVGSTEAFF.

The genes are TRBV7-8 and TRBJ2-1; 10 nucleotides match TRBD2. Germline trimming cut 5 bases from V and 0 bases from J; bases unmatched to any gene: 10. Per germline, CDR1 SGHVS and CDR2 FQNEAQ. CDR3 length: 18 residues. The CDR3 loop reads CASSPPLAGWSSYNEQFF. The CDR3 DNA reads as TGTGCCAGCAGCCCGCCACTAGCGGGGTGGAGCTCCTACAATGAGCAGTTCTTC.

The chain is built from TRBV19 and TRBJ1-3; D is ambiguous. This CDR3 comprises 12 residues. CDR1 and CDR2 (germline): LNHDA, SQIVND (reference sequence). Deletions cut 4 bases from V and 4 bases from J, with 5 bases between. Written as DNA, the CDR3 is TGTGCCAGTAGTACCCCAGGAAACACCATATATTTT. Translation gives CASSTPGNTIYF.

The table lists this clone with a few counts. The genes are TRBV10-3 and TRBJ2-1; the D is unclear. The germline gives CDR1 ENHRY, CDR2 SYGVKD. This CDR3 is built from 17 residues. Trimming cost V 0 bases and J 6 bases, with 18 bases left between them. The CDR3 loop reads CAISESNKGQRSNEQFF. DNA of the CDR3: TGTGCCATCAGTGAGTCGAATAAGGGCCAGAGGAGCAATGAGCAGTTCTTC.

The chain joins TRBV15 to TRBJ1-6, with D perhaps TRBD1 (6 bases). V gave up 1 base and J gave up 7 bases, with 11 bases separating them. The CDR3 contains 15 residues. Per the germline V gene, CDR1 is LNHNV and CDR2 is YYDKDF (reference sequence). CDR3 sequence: CATSRATGSNSPLHF. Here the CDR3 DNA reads TGTGCCACCAGCAGAGCGACAGGATCAAATTCACCCCTCCACTTT.

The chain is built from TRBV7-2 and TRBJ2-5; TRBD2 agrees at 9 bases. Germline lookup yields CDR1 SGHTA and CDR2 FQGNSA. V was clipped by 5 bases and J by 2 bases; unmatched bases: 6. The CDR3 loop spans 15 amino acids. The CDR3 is CASSGQGLAQETQYF. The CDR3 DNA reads TGTGCCAGCAGCGGCCAAGGACTAGCGCAAGAGACCCAGTACTTC.

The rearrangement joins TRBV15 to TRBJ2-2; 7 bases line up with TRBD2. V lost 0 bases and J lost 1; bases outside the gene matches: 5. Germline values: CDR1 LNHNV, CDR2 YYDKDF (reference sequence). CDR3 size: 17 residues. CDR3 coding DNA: TGTGCCACCAGCAGAGATCGACTAGCAGTGAACACCGGGGAGCTGTTTTTT. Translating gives CATSRDRLAVNTGELFF.

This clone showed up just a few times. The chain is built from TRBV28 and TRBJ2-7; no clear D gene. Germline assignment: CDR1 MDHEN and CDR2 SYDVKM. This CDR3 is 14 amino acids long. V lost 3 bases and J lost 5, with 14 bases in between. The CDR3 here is CASSFLPRGDEQYF. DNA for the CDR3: TGTGCCAGCAGTTTCCTCCCCAGAGGTGACGAGCAGTACTTC.

The CDR3 region has the DNA TGTGCCAGTAGATCCGGGACAGTAAAAAACATTCAGTACTTC. Its translation: CASRSGTVKNIQYF. The gene calls are TRBV19 and TRBJ2-4; 7 positions agree with TRBD1. The CDR3 is 14 amino acids. With V trimmed by 6 bases and J by 4 bases, 6 bases remained unmatched. Germline V lookup: CDR1 LNHDA, CDR2 SQIVND (reference sequence). Based on the CDR3 plus reference TRBV19 and TRBJ2-4, the full variable domain is DGGITQSPKYLFRKEGQNVTLSCEQNLNHDAMYWYRQDPGQGLRLIYYSQIVNDFQKGDIAEGYSVSREKKESFPLTVTSAQKNPTAFYLCASRSGTVKNIQYFGAGTRLSVL.

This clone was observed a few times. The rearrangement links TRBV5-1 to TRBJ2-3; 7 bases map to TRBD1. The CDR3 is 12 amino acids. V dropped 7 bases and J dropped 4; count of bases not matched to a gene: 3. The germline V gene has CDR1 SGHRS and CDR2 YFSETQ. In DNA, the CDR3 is TGCGCCAGCCACAGGGGTTCAGATACGCAGTATTTT. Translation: CASHRGSDTQYF.

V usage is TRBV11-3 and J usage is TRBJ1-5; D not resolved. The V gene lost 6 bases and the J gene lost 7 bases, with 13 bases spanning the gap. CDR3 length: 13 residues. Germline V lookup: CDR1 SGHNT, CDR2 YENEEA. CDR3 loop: CASSVLTGQPQHF. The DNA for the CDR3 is TGTGCCAGCAGTGTCCTGACCGGACAGCCCCAGCATTTT.

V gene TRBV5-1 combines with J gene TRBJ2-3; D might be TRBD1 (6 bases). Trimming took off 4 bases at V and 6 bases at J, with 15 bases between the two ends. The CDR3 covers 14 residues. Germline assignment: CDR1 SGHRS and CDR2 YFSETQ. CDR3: CASSRQEPSDTQYF. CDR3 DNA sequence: TGCGCCAGCAGCCGACAGGAGCCTTCGGATACGCAGTATTTT.

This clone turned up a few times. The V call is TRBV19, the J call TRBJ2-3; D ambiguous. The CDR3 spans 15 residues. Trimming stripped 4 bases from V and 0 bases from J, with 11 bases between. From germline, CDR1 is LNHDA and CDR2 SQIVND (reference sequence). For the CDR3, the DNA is TGTGCCAGTAGTAGCGGCAGCCAGAGCACAGATACGCAGTATTTT. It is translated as CASSSGSQSTDTQYF.

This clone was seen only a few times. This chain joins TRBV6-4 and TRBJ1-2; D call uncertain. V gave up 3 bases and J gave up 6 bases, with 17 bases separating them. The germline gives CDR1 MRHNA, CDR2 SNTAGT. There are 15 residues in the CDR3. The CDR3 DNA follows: TGTGCCAGCAGTGATCGGTCTGAGGGCCCTCATGGCTACACCTTC. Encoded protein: CASSDRSEGPHGYTF.

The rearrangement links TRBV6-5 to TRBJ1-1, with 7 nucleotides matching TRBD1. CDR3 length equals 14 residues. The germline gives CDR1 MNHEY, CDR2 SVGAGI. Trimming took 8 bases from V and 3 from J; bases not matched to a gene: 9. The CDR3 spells CASYPRGSDTEAFF. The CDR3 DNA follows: TGTGCCAGCTACCCCAGGGGGTCGGACACTGAAGCTTTCTTT.

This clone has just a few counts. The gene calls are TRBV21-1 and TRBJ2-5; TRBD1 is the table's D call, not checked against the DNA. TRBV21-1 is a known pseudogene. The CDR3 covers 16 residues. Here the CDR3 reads CASSRGWDRGLETQYF. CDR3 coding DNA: TGTGCCAGCAGTCGAGGATGGGACAGGGGGCTAGAGACCCAGTACTTC.

In DNA, the CDR3 is TGTGCCAGCAGCCCACGCGGGGGATCCTACGAGCAGTACTTC. It codes for CASSPRGGSYEQYF. The chain combines TRBV13 with TRBJ2-5; TRBD2 matches at 7 bases. The closer fit of TRBJ2-7 to the DNA end suggests the J call may be wrong. Germline V gene sequence: CDR1 PRHDT, CDR2 FYEKMQ (reference sequence). This CDR3 has 14 residues.

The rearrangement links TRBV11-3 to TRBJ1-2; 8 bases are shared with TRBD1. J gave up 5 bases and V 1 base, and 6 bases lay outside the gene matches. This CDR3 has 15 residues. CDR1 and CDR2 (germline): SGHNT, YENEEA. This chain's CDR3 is CASSLAGQGLYGYTF. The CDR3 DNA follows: TGTGCCAGCAGCTTAGCTGGACAGGGTCTTTATGGCTACACCTTC.

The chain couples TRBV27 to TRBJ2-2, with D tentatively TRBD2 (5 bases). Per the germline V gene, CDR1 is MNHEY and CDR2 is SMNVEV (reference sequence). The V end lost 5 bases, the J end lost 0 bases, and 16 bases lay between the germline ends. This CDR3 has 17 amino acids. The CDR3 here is CASSPRGRGANTGELFF. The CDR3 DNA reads TGTGCCAGCAGTCCCCGCGGACGGGGAGCGAACACCGGGGAGCTGTTTTTT.

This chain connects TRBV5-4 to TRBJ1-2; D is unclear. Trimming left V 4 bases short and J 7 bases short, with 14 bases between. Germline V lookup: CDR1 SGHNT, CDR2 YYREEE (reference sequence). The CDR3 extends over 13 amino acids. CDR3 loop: CASSPSGEVGYTF. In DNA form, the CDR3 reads TGTGCCAGCAGCCCCAGTGGGGAGGTTGGCTACACCTTC.

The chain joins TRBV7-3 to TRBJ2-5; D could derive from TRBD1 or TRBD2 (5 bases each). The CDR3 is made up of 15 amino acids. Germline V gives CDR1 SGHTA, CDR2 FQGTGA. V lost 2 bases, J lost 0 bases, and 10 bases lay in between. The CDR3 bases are TGTGCCAGCAGCTTACAGGGCGGGTACCAAGAGACCCAGTACTTC. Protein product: CASSLQGGYQETQYF.

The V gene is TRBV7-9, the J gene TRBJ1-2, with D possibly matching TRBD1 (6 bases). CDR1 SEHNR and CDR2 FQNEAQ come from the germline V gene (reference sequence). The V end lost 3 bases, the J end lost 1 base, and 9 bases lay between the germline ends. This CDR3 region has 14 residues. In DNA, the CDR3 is TGTGCCAGCAGCTTTCAGGGGCGTAACTATGGCTACACCTTC. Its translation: CASSFQGRNYGYTF.

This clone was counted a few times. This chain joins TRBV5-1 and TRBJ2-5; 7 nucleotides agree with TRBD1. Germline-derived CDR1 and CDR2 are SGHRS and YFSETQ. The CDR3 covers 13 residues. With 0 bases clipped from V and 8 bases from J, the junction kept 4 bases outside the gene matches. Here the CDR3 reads CASSLADRATQYF. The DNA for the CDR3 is TGCGCCAGCAGCTTGGCCGACAGGGCCACCCAGTACTTC.

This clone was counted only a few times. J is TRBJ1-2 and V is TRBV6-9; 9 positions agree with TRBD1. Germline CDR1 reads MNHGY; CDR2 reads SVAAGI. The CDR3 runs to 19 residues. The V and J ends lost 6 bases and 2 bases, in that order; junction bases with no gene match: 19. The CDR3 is CASSMVTGTGRTTNYGYTF. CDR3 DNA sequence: TGTGCCAGCAGCATGGTCACCGGGACAGGGCGGACGACAAACTATGGCTACACCTTC.

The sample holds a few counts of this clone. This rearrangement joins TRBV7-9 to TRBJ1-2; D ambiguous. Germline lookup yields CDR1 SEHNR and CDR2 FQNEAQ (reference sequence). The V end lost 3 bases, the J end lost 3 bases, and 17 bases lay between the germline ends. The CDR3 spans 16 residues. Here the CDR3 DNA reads TGTGCCAGCAGCTTTTCAGAATCCGAAAATCACTATGGCTACACCTTC. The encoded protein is CASSFSESENHYGYTF. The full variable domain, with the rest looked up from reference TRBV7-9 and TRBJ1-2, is DTGVSQNPRHKITKRGQNVTFRCDPISEHNRLYWYRQTLGQGPEFLTYFQNEAQLEKSRLLSDRFSAERPKGSFSTLEIQRTEQGDSAMYLCASSFSESENHYGYTFGSGTRLTVV.

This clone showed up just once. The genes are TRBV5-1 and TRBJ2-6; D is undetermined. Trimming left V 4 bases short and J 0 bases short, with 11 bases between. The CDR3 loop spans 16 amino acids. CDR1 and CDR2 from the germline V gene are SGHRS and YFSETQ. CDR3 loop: CASSPTPSSGANVLTF. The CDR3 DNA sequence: TGCGCCAGCAGCCCCACCCCGAGCTCTGGGGCCAACGTCCTGACTTTC. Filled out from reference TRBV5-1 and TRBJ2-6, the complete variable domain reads KAGVTQTPRYLIKTRGQQVTLSCSPISGHRSVSWYQQTPGQGLQFLFEYFSETQRNKGNFPGRFSGRQFSNSRSEMNVSTLELGDSALYLCASSPTPSSGANVLTFGAGSRLTVL.

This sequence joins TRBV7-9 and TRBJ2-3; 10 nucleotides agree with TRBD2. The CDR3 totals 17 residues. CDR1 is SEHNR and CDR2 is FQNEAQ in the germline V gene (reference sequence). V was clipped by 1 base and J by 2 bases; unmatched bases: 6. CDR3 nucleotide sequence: TGTGCCAGCAGCTTAGGGGCTAGCGGGGGATACACAGATACGCAGTATTTT. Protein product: CASSLGASGGYTDTQYF.

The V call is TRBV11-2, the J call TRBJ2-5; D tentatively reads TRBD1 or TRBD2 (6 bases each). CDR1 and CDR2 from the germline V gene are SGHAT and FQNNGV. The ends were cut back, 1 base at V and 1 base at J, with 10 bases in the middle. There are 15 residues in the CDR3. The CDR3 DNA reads TGTGCCAGCAGCTTAGGAAGGGGGGTCCAAGAGACCCAGTACTTC. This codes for CASSLGRGVQETQYF.